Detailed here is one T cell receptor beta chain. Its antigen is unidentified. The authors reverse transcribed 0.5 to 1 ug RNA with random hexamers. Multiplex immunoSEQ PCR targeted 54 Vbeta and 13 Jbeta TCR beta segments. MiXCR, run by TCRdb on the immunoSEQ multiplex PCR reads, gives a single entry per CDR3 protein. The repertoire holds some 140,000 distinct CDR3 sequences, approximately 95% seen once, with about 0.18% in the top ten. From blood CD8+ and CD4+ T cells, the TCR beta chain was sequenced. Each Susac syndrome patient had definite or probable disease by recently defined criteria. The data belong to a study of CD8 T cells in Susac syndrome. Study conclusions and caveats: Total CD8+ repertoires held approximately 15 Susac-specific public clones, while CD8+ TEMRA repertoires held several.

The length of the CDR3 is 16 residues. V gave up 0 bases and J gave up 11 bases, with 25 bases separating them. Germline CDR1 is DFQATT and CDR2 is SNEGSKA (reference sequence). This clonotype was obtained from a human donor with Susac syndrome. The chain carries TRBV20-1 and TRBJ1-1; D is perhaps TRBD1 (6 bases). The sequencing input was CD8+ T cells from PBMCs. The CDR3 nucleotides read TGCAGTGCTAGAGATTTCCACGGACAGACCCTCGCGCTCGCTTTCTTT. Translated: CSARDFHGQTLALAFF.